These 3 T cell receptor beta chains originate from one sample sequenced in a study of CD8 T cells in ankylosing spondylitis (dated by TCRdb to about 2017). These TCRs are of unknown antigen specificity. Library creation used 5' RACE. The sequencing machine was an Illumina HiSeq 2500. Using fastp trimming at Q25 and MiXCR clonotype assembly, TCRdb reanalyzed the public sequencing data and kept in-frame beta chains. CDR3 protein duplicates are merged, each entry listing the most common genes and DNA. The table for this sample lists about 450,000 distinct CDR3 sequences; about 25% of them were counted only once. The leading ten clones occupy about 0.89% of the sample. What the work shows at the level of the full study, not this receptor alone: A TCR beta motif of several highly homologous amino acid variants appeared characteristic of blood from ankylosing spondylitis patients.

Sequences were obtained from blood, either unsorted or a sorted T cell fraction (not recorded which). These receptors were obtained from a male donor with ankylosing spondylitis.

This clonotype occurred a few times. The J gene is TRBJ1-1, the V gene TRBV6-2 or TRBV6-3; D remains unclear. CDR1 is MNHEY and CDR2 is SVGEGT in the germline V gene. The CDR3 loop spans 12 amino acids. Deletions cut 6 bases from V and 1 base from J, with 6 bases between. The CDR3 loop reads CASRLTNTEAFF. CDR3 nucleotides: TGTGCCAGCAGACTCACGAACACTGAAGCTTTCTTT.

There are a few counts of this clonotype. This chain connects TRBV12-3 or TRBV12-4 to TRBJ1-2; perhaps TRBD1 as D (5 bases). V dropped 6 bases and J dropped 7 bases, with 15 bases sitting between them. This CDR3 is built from 13 residues. The CDR3 is CASSGPGIPGYTF. In DNA, the CDR3 is TGTGCCAGCAGCGGACCAGGGATACCTGGCTACACCTTC.

V usage is TRBV12-3 or TRBV12-4 and J usage is TRBJ1-3; maybe TRBD1 (5 bases). The CDR3 has 14 amino acids. V gave up 7 bases and J gave up 2 bases, with 12 bases separating them. CDR3 sequence reads: CASKWAGTGNTIYF. The CDR3 nucleotides read TGTGCCAGCAAGTGGGCAGGGACTGGAAACACCATATATTTT.